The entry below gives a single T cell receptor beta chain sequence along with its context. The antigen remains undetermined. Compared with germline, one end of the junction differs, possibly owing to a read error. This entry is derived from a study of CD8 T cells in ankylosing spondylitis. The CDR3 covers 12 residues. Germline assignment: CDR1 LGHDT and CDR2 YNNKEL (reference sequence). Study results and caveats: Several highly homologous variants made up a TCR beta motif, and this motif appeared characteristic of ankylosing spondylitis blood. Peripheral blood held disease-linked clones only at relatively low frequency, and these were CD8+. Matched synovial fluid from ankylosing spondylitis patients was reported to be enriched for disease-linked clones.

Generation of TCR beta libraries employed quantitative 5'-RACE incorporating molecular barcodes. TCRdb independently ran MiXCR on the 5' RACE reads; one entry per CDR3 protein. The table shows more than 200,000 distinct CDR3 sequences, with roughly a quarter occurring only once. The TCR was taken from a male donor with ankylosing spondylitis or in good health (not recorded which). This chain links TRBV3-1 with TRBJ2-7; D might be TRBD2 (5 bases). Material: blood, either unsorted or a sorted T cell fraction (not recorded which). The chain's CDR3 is CASSQGGRENDF. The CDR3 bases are TGTGCCAGCAGCCAAGGGGGAAGGGAGAACGACTTC.